This is a list of T cell receptor beta chains from one sample in a study of cytotoxic CD8 clonotypes in ibrutinib-treated CLL. Generated by immunoSEQ multiplex PCR, the TCRdb table keeps only in-frame clones and is missing some. The sample shows roughly 200,000 clones, around 70% of them seen only once. Specimen: PBMCs, collected after 24 months of ibrutinib treatment. The source is a human donor with chronic lymphocytic leukemia. Both conserved end residues are part of each CDR3. Fields, in order: clone size, J gene, D gene, CDR3 length, V gene, CDR3 DNA, CDR3 protein. A D gene is named only where the DNA matches it firmly. Size values are once, few and many counts, or a class for expanded clones, and some rows have none.

few,TRBJ2-2,TRBD2,18,TRBV2,TGTGCCAGCAGTGTAACCGGGACTAGCGGGATGTACGCCGGGGAGCTGTTTTTT,CASSVTGTSGMYAGELFF
.,TRBJ2-7,TRBD1,15,TRBV6-5,TGTGCCAGCAGTTACATGGCACAGGGGACCTACGAGCAGTACTTC,CASSYMAQGTYEQYF
.,TRBJ2-1,.,14,TRBV27,TGTGCCAGCAGTTCGGGGAGCTCCTACAATGAGCAGTTCTTC,CASSSGSSYNEQFF
.,TRBJ2-5,.,13,TRBV7-9,TGTGCCAGCAGGTCCAGACTCCAAGAGACCCAGTACTTC,CASRSRLQETQYF
.,TRBJ2-7,TRBD1,16,TRBV5-1,TGCGCCAGCAGCTTGCCCCGGACAGGGTCTAACTACGAGCAGTACTTC,CASSLPRTGSNYEQYF
.,TRBJ1-2,.,13,TRBV27,TGTGCCAGCAGTAAGGCAGAGGGGTATGGCTACACCTTC,CASSKAEGYGYTF
.,TRBJ1-1,.,13,TRBV2,TGTGCCACGAGGGTAGATATGAACACTGAAGCTTTCTTT,CATRVDMNTEAFF
.,TRBJ2-6,.,14,TRBV29-1,TGCAGCGCCCGCTCCAATTCTGGGGCCAACGTCCTGACTTTC,CSARSNSGANVLTF
.,TRBJ1-5,.,11,TRBV27,TGTGCCAGCAGTTTTCGGGGGGCCCAGCATTTT,CASSFRGAQHF
.,TRBJ2-5,.,14,TRBV19,TGTGCCAGTAGTACGGACGGGGACCCTAAGACCCAGTACTTC,CASSTDGDPKTQYF